This TCR beta chain was retrieved from a study of shared clonotypes between healthy human individuals. Study-level findings and limits: Depth of sequencing was expected to influence donor clonotype sharing.

Naivety among CD8 cells was defined by CD45RO negativity and positive CCR7 selection, thereby excluding terminally differentiated effector memory CD45RA+ cells. Points on this clone: What it binds is unknown.

Here immunoSEQ multiplex PCR was the method, and the copy in TCRdb shows in-frame clones only, minus some. This repertoire shows 2 million to 2.5 million clones, approximately 94% found once; its top ten account for under 2%. The sample consisted of naive CD8+ T cells from PBMCs. The receptor was isolated from a man between 18 and 35 years old in good health. Some clones in this sample may be carry-over from other donors' samples.

CDR3 DNA sequence: TGTGCCAGCAGTTCGCCCGAGGGCAGGACTGAAGCTTTCTTT. Translation: CASSSPEGRTEAFF. V usage is TRBV6-5 and J usage is TRBJ1-1; D remains unclear. V lost 4 bases and J 5 bases, leaving 14 bases between the germline ends. This CDR3 spans 14 amino acids. The V gene's germline CDR1 is MNHEY and CDR2 SVGAGI.